Listed below are T cell receptor beta chains from one sample, sequenced in a study of T-cell reconstitution after alpha-beta-depleted transplantation in children. One entry per CDR3 protein results from TCRdb running MiXCR on the PCR reads. The profile shows a few hundred thousand distinct CDR3 sequences, roughly 13% of them singletons. This sample comprised PBMCs, mostly from graft donor cells, obtained 360 days after TCRalphabeta/CD19-depleted stem cell transplant. These receptors came from a male patient between 5 and 17 years old who had a stem cell transplant for acute myeloid leukemia, so the T cells may come from the graft donor. CDR3s include the opening cysteine and the closing phenylalanine or tryptophan. Fields, in order: J gene, D gene, V gene, clone size, CDR3 protein, CDR3 DNA. A D gene is named only where the DNA matches it firmly. Only some rows state a clone size, as once, few, many or a class for expanded clones.

TRBJ2-5	TRBD2	TRBV4-3	many	CASSQDSQREVQETQYF	TGCGCCAGCAGCCAAGACTCCCAGCGGGAGGTTCAAGAGACCCAGTACTTC
TRBJ2-3	NA	TRBV10-3	NA	CAIKGNTDTQYF	TGTGCCATCAAAGGCAACACAGATACGCAGTATTTT
TRBJ2-5	TRBD2	TRBV4-1	many	CASSTSGGAEETQYF	TGCGCCAGCAGCACTAGCGGGGGGGCCGAGGAGACCCAGTACTTC
TRBJ2-1	TRBD2	TRBV29-1	few	CSVVGGRGSYNEQFF	TGCAGCGTTGTAGGCGGGAGAGGCTCCTACAATGAGCAGTTCTTC
TRBJ2-1	NA	TRBV20-1	NA	CRARDFIRSYNEQFF	TGCAGAGCTAGAGATTTCATACGCTCCTACAATGAGCAGTTCTTC
TRBJ2-7	NA	TRBV4-2	NA	CASSAHRVTYEQYF	TGTGCCAGCAGCGCTCACAGGGTTACCTACGAGCAGTACTTC
TRBJ2-1	TRBD2	TRBV9	few	CASSVGLAGVFYNEQFF	TGTGCCAGCAGCGTAGGACTAGCGGGAGTATTTTACAATGAGCAGTTCTTC
TRBJ2-7	TRBD2	TRBV9	few	CASSVGLASGAYEQYF	TGTGCCAGCAGCGTAGGGCTTGCTAGCGGGGCCTACGAGCAGTACTTC
TRBJ2-2	NA	TRBV9	NA	CASSVVPGAPSTGELFF	TGTGCCAGCAGCGTAGTCCCGGGAGCCCCTTCAACCGGGGAGCTGTTTTTT
TRBJ2-2	TRBD2	TRBV28	NA	CASHKFSPSGSLRSTGELFF	TGTGCCAGCCACAAGTTTAGCCCTAGCGGGAGTCTGCGGTCGACCGGGGAGCTGTTTTTT
TRBJ2-5	NA	TRBV20-1	NA	CCAIGSIGAAWETQYF	TGCTGTGCTATAGGGTCGATAGGGGCCGCTTGGGAGACCCAGTACTTC
TRBJ2-1	NA	TRBV30	few	CAWSHHEQFF	TGTGCCTGGAGTCATCATGAGCAGTTCTTC
TRBJ2-7	NA	TRBV12-3/TRBV12-4	NA	CASSQGAGSYTPYEQYF	TGTGCCAGCAGCCAGGGCGCTGGGAGCTACACCCCGTACGAGCAGTACTTC
TRBJ2-5	NA	TRBV7-9	NA	CASSVQGETQYF	TGTGCCAGCAGCGTACAAGGAGAGACCCAGTACTTC
TRBJ2-1	TRBD2	TRBV3-1	NA	CASSQETSGPMGSYNEQFF	TGTGCCAGCAGCCAAGAGACTAGCGGCCCCATGGGCTCCTACAATGAGCAGTTCTTC
TRBJ2-7	NA	TRBV4-3	NA	CASSQRGAPYEQYF	TGCGCCAGCAGCCAACGGGGGGCCCCCTACGAGCAGTACTTC
TRBJ2-1	TRBD1	TRBV11-3	few	CASSLTGDARDEQFF	TGTGCCAGCAGCCTGACAGGGGACGCCAGGGATGAGCAGTTCTTC
TRBJ2-7	NA	TRBV5-5	NA	CASSLVGVAPAYEQYF	TGTGCCAGCAGCTTGGTGGGGGTAGCGCCAGCCTACGAGCAGTACTTC
TRBJ2-1	NA	TRBV11-2	few	CATAPDVEQFF	TGTGCCACCGCCCCGGACGTCGAGCAGTTCTTC
TRBJ2-3	TRBD2	TRBV18	NA	CASSPRTSGNTDTQYF	TGTGCCAGCTCCCCCCGGACTAGCGGGAACACAGATACGCAGTATTTT
TRBJ2-2	TRBD1	TRBV5-1	NA	CASSPLQGASGELFF	TGCGCCAGCAGCCCATTACAGGGGGCATCCGGGGAGCTGTTTTTT
TRBJ2-1	NA	TRBV19	NA	CASRLKYNEQFF	TGTGCCAGTAGGCTAAAATACAATGAGCAGTTCTTC
TRBJ2-1	NA	TRBV15	few	CATSRDLSEQFF	TGTGCCACCAGCAGAGATCTGTCGGAGCAGTTCTTC
TRBJ2-3	TRBD1	TRBV18	few	CASPRYRGRTDTQYF	TGTGCCAGCCCTAGATACAGGGGGCGGACAGATACGCAGTATTTT
TRBJ2-7	NA	TRBV6-1	few	CASSSLGVISDEQYF	TGTGCCAGCAGCTCCTTAGGGGTTATCAGTGACGAGCAGTACTTC
TRBJ1-1	NA	TRBV5-1	NA	CASSEIRDVTEAFF	TGCGCCAGCAGTGAGATCAGGGATGTAACTGAAGCTTTCTTT
TRBJ1-1	NA	TRBV29-1	NA	CSAGHHSSAEAFF	TGCAGCGCGGGCCACCACTCCTCAGCTGAAGCTTTCTTT
TRBJ1-1	NA	TRBV6-5	few	CASGPRGGGNTEAFF	TGTGCCAGCGGCCCGAGGGGGGGCGGGAACACTGAAGCTTTCTTT
TRBJ2-2	TRBD1	TRBV7-3	NA	CASSSGTGVMAGELFF	TGTGCCAGCAGCTCCGGGACAGGGGTTATGGCCGGGGAGCTGTTTTTT
TRBJ2-1	NA	TRBV11-3	NA	CASGSENEQFF	TGTGCCAGCGGGAGCGAGAATGAGCAGTTCTTC
TRBJ2-3	NA	TRBV12-3/TRBV12-4	few	CASSLVLARSTDTQYF	TGTGCCAGCAGTTTAGTCCTAGCGCGTAGCACAGATACGCAGTATTTT
TRBJ2-7	NA	TRBV3-1	NA	CASSLLPQAGYEQYF	TGTGCCAGCAGCCTTTTACCGCAAGCGGGCTACGAGCAGTACTTC
TRBJ2-7	TRBD2	TRBV20-1	many	CSASGASGFSYEQYF	TGCAGTGCATCCGGGGCTAGCGGATTCTCCTACGAGCAGTACTTC
TRBJ2-3	NA	TRBV2	few	CASSLGLSDGSTQYF	TGTGCCAGCAGTTTGGGCCTTTCAGATGGGAGCACGCAGTATTTT
TRBJ2-2	NA	TRBV28	NA	CASSPPAPEGGELFF	TGTGCCAGCAGTCCCCCCGCCCCGGAGGGTGGGGAGCTGTTTTTT
TRBJ2-5	NA	TRBV21-1	NA	CASTSTAGQQQETQYF	TGTGCCAGCACCAGCACCGCGGGACAGCAACAAGAGACCCAGTACTTC
TRBJ2-2	NA	TRBV24-1	few	CATSDPGGNTGELFF	TGTGCCACCAGTGACCCCGGGGGGAACACCGGGGAGCTGTTTTTT
TRBJ2-7	NA	TRBV29-1	many	CSVRIPGYEQYF	TGCAGCGTTCGGATTCCCGGCTACGAGCAGTACTTC
TRBJ2-7	TRBD1	TRBV20-1	few	CSARDGTGVLEQYF	TGCAGTGCTAGAGACGGGACAGGGGTTTTGGAGCAGTACTTC
TRBJ2-3	NA	TRBV5-1	NA	CASSLGLALDTQYF	TGCGCCAGCAGCTTGGGGCTAGCTCTCGATACGCAGTATTTT
TRBJ2-1	TRBD1	TRBV7-3	NA	CASSYRQGRNEQFF	TGTGCCAGCAGCTATAGACAGGGGAGGAATGAGCAGTTCTTC
TRBJ2-2	NA	TRBV25-1	few	CASSESGELFF	TGTGCCAGCAGTGAATCCGGGGAGCTGTTTTTT
TRBJ1-1	NA	TRBV29-1	many	CSVQQWNTEAFF	TGCAGCGTTCAACAATGGAACACTGAAGCTTTCTTT
TRBJ1-5	NA	TRBV28	NA	CASSPHLGQTGNQPQHF	TGTGCCAGCAGTCCTCACCTTGGACAGACGGGCAATCAGCCCCAGCATTTT